The 23 T cell receptor beta chains below were found in one sample sequenced in a study of blood T cell repertoires in COVID-19. Assay used: immunoSEQ multiplex PCR; TCRdb lists only in-frame clones, some missing. The table records roughly 150,000 clones, roughly 74% of them present only once. The sample consisted of peripheral blood. The receptors were sampled from a woman at least 80 years old with acute or convalescent COVID-19.

The V and J genes are TRBV5-5 and TRBJ1-1, with 10 bases lining up with TRBD1. The CDR3 loop spans 12 amino acids. Germline CDR1 reads SGHKS; CDR2 reads YYEKEE (reference sequence). Trimming at V came to 1 base and at J to 12 bases, leaving 3 bases not matched to a gene. The CDR3 spells CASSLRDRGTFF. The CDR3 coding sequence is TGTGCCAGCAGCTTGCGGGACAGGGGAACTTTCTTT.

The J gene is TRBJ1-3, the V gene TRBV3-1 (or the pseudogene TRBV3-2), with D perhaps matching TRBD1 (5 bases). Trimming removed 8 bases from V and 0 bases from J, with 14 bases in between. Germline V gene data show CDR1 as LGHDT and CDR2 as YNNKEL (reference sequence). The CDR3 extends over 15 amino acids. The CDR3 protein is CASSRAGHSGNTIYF. DNA of the CDR3: TGTGCCAGCTCCCGGGCGGGGCACTCTGGAAACACCATATATTTT.

The chain combines TRBV7-3 with TRBJ1-5; D unresolved. The CDR3 totals 14 residues. Germline values: CDR1 SGHTA, CDR2 FQGTGA. Between the trimmed V and J ends, which lost 4 bases and 3 bases, there was a span of 10 bases. The CDR3 sequence: CASSSPGINQPQHF. CDR3 nucleotide sequence: TGTGCCAGCAGCTCCCCGGGGATCAATCAGCCCCAGCATTTT.

V gene TRBV9 combines with J gene TRBJ1-3; D remains unclear. The CDR3 spans 15 residues. Trimming cost V 6 bases and J 0 bases, with 13 bases left between them. Germline lookup yields CDR1 SGDLS and CDR2 YYNGEE. DNA of the CDR3: TGTGCCAGCACCGCCGACACCTACTCTGGAAACACCATATATTTT. Amino acids: CASTADTYSGNTIYF.

This clone turned up a few times. V is TRBV6-5 and J is TRBJ1-1; D remains unclear. V dropped 8 bases and J dropped 2 bases, with 12 bases sitting between them. The CDR3 length is 13 residues. Germline V gene sequence: CDR1 MNHEY, CDR2 SVGAGI. CDR3 loop: CASGRVQNTEAFF. For the CDR3, the DNA is TGTGCCAGCGGGAGGGTACAAAACACTGAAGCTTTCTTT.

V is TRBV28 and J is TRBJ1-5; D is ambiguous. Trimming shortened V by 6 bases and J by 2 bases, and 8 bases separated the two germline ends. Germline-derived CDR1 and CDR2 are MDHEN and SYDVKM. CDR3 length equals 13 residues. The CDR3 is CASRLSGNQPQHF. The CDR3 nucleotides read TGTGCCAGCAGGTTGTCGGGCAATCAGCCCCAGCATTTT. The whole variable domain, remainder taken from reference TRBV28 and TRBJ1-5, is DVKVTQSSRYLVKRTGEKVFLECVQDMDHENMFWYRQDPGLGLRLIYFSYDVKMKEKGDIPEGYSVSREKKERFSLILESASTNQTSMYLCASRLSGNQPQHFGDGTRLSIL.

The chain carries TRBV5-1 and TRBJ2-2; tentatively, D is TRBD1 (5 bases). The V gene lost 4 bases and the J gene lost 9 bases, with 10 bases spanning the gap. The germline V gene encodes CDR1 SGHRS and CDR2 YFSETQ. The CDR3 is 12 residues long. In nucleotides, the CDR3 is TGCGCCAGCAGCCCTCAGGGTCGGGAGCTGTTTTTT. This codes for CASSPQGRELFF. The full variable domain, completed using reference TRBV5-1 and TRBJ2-2, is KAGVTQTPRYLIKTRGQQVTLSCSPISGHRSVSWYQQTPGQGLQFLFEYFSETQRNKGNFPGRFSGRQFSNSRSEMNVSTLELGDSALYLCASSPQGRELFFGEGSRLTVL.

The chain uses TRBV27 and TRBJ1-2; TRBD1 matches at 9 bases. V shed 6 bases, J shed 3 bases, and the junction held 5 bases outside the gene matches. CDR1 and CDR2 from the germline V gene are MNHEY and SMNVEV (reference sequence). The CDR3 runs to 14 residues. CDR3 in DNA: TGTGCCAGCAGCGGGGACAGGGACTACTATGGCTACACCTTC. It is translated as CASSGDRDYYGYTF.

The chain has TRBV28 and TRBJ2-3; 13 bases are shared with TRBD2. Germline V lookup: CDR1 MDHEN, CDR2 SYDVKM. This CDR3 has 19 amino acids. V shed 5 bases and J 3 bases; nucleotides not matched to a gene: 14. The chain's CDR3 is CASSTVTSGRALGTDTQYF. DNA for the CDR3: TGTGCCAGCAGTACCGTCACTAGCGGGAGGGCCCTAGGTACAGATACGCAGTATTTT. Looking up the rest from reference TRBV28 and TRBJ2-3 gives the full variable domain: DVKVTQSSRYLVKRTGEKVFLECVQDMDHENMFWYRQDPGLGLRLIYFSYDVKMKEKGDIPEGYSVSREKKERFSLILESASTNQTSMYLCASSTVTSGRALGTDTQYFGPGTRLTVL.

The chain joins TRBV18 to TRBJ1-1; D is ambiguous. CDR1 KGHSH and CDR2 LQKENI come from the germline V gene. V was cut by 3 bases and J by 0 bases, with 8 bases left in between. The CDR3 consists of 14 residues. The CDR3 bases are TGTGCCAGCTCACCGAAACAGTTGAACACTGAAGCTTTCTTT. Its translation: CASSPKQLNTEAFF.

The rearrangement joins TRBV6-1 to TRBJ1-2; a weak D match, TRBD1 (6 bases). Germline V lookup: CDR1 MNHNS, CDR2 SASEGT. The CDR3 sequence is 14 residues long. V was clipped by 1 base and J by 4 bases, with 10 bases between them. CDR3 sequence (DNA): TGTGCCAGCAGTGAAGATGGACAGAGCTATGGCTACACCTTC. It specifies CASSEDGQSYGYTF.

The rearrangement joins TRBV5-4 to TRBJ1-6; D is uncertain. The CDR3 extends over 16 amino acids. Germline CDR1 and CDR2: SGHNT and YYREEE (reference sequence). V was cut by 0 bases and J by 8 bases, with 15 bases left in between. This CDR3 is CASSLGNPLEDSPLHF. The DNA for the CDR3 is TGTGCCAGCAGCTTGGGTAACCCCCTTGAGGATTCACCCCTCCACTTT. Based on the CDR3 plus reference TRBV5-4 and TRBJ1-6, the full variable domain is ETGVTQSPTHLIKTRGQQVTLRCSSQSGHNTVSWYQQALGQGPQFIFQYYREEENGRGNFPPRFSGLQFPNYSSELNVNALELDDSALYLCASSLGNPLEDSPLHFGNGTRLTVT.

The J gene is TRBJ1-5, the V gene TRBV6-5, with 7 bases fitting TRBD1. This CDR3 is built from 14 residues. Germline trimming cut 7 bases from V and 4 bases from J; bases unmatched to any gene: 7. CDR1 and CDR2 (germline): MNHEY, SVGAGI. The DNA of the CDR3 is TGTGCCAGCACTACGGGACAGAAGAATCAGCCCCAGCATTTT. Translating gives CASTTGQKNQPQHF.

This chain uses TRBV27 with TRBJ2-1; 7 bases line up with TRBD1. Germline CDR1 and CDR2: MNHEY and SMNVEV (reference sequence). The CDR3 runs 15 residues. V shed 5 bases, J shed 4 bases, and the junction held 8 bases outside the gene matches. For the CDR3, the DNA is TGTGCCAGCAGTGGGGACAGCGCAAATTACAATGAGCAGTTCTTC. This sequence encodes CASSGDSANYNEQFF.

V gene TRBV30 combines with J gene TRBJ1-1, with a tentative D call TRBD1 (5 bases). Trimming removed 3 bases at V and 2 bases at J, with 16 bases between. The CDR3 length is 15 residues. Germline V gene data show CDR1 as GTSNPN and CDR2 as SVGIG (reference sequence). CDR3 sequence reads: CAWSPAMGLNTEAFF. CDR3 DNA: TGTGCCTGGAGCCCCGCTATGGGGCTTAACACTGAAGCTTTCTTT.

The chain uses TRBV28 and TRBJ2-2; no reliable D call. Trimming pared 4 bases from V and 4 bases from J, leaving 7 bases between. The CDR3 spans 13 residues. From germline, CDR1 is MDHEN and CDR2 SYDVKM. CDR3 sequence (DNA): TGTGCCAGCAGTTGGAGTGCCACCGGGGAGCTGTTTTTT. Its translation is CASSWSATGELFF.

The chain uses TRBV14 and TRBJ1-1; weak D call: TRBD1 (5 bases). The CDR3 runs 20 residues. V dropped 0 bases and J dropped 3 bases, with 26 bases sitting between them. The germline CDR1 and CDR2 sequences are SGHDN and FVKESK. The CDR3 is CASSQDIPAQGRWGDTEAFF. CDR3 coding DNA: TGTGCCAGCAGCCAAGATATCCCCGCGCAGGGAAGATGGGGGGACACTGAAGCTTTCTTT.

This clone occurred once. The rearrangement links TRBV12-3 or TRBV12-4 to TRBJ1-2, with a weak D call TRBD1 (6 bases). Trimming stripped 5 bases from V and 2 bases from J, with 9 bases between. This CDR3 has 13 amino acids. CDR3 nucleotide sequence: TGTGCCAGCAGTCTACAGGGAAACTATGGCTACACCTTC. Protein sequence: CASSLQGNYGYTF.

This chain uses TRBV6-1 with TRBJ1-5; possible D gene TRBD1, 6 bases. Germline loops: CDR1 MNHNS, CDR2 SASEGT. Deletions cut 1 base from V and 5 bases from J, with 12 bases between. The CDR3 sequence is 15 residues long. The CDR3 loop reads CASSEVRQADQPQHF. CDR3 sequence (DNA): TGTGCCAGCAGTGAAGTAAGACAGGCGGATCAGCCCCAGCATTTT.

The V gene is TRBV9, the J gene TRBJ2-2; no firm D call. Trimming stripped 0 bases from V and 3 bases from J, with 9 bases between. The CDR3 extends over 15 amino acids. Looked up from germline, CDR1 is SGDLS and CDR2 is YYNGEE. In DNA, the CDR3 is TGTGCCAGCAGCGTAGCCGTACTCGACACCGGGGAGCTGTTTTTT. Encoded protein: CASSVAVLDTGELFF.

The chain joins TRBV18 to TRBJ2-1, with 12 positions matching TRBD1. The CDR3 has 16 amino acids. In germline, CDR1 is KGHSH, CDR2 LQKENI. Unmatched junction bases numbered 5, after V lost 0 bases and J lost 8 bases. CDR3 region: CASSPPGTGGFDEQFF. The CDR3 bases are TGTGCCAGCTCACCACCTGGGACAGGGGGCTTTGATGAGCAGTTCTTC.

V and J are TRBV29-1 and TRBJ1-1; TRBD1 aligns across 7 bases. Trimming took 6 bases from V and 0 from J; bases not matched to a gene: 4. The V gene's germline CDR1 is SQVTM and CDR2 ANQGSEA. The CDR3 loop spans 13 amino acids. CDR3 in amino acids: CSVRGQLNTEAFF. The DNA for the CDR3 is TGCAGCGTAAGGGGACAGCTGAACACTGAAGCTTTCTTT.

The chain recombines TRBV9 with TRBJ2-1, with a tentative D call TRBD2 (5 bases). This CDR3 is built from 16 residues. Germline CDR1 and CDR2: SGDLS and YYNGEE. Trimming stripped 3 bases from V and 0 bases from J, with 13 bases between. The CDR3: CASSEKVRDSYNEQFF. CDR3 sequence (DNA): TGTGCCAGCAGCGAGAAAGTGAGGGACTCCTACAATGAGCAGTTCTTC.